This T cell receptor beta chain stems from a study of control samples from healthy donors and cancer patients. The data were produced by immunoSEQ multiplex PCR, yet TCRdb's version contains in-frame clones alone and is incomplete. The data show about 29,000 clones, 87% seen once. The V gene end was trimmed by 3 bases and the J gene end by 5 bases; junction bases not matched to a gene: 1. Per germline, CDR1 SGHRS and CDR2 YFSETQ. The CDR3 is 14 residues long. The clonotype was recovered from a female donor with melanoma. The chain recombines TRBV5-1 with TRBJ2-5; 13 bases line up with TRBD2. Sample: formalin-fixed, paraffin-embedded tissue. CDR3 residues: CASSSGLAGETQYF. Written as DNA, the CDR3 is TGCGCCAGCAGCTCGGGACTAGCGGGGGAGACCCAGTACTTC.